This TCR beta chain was obtained from a study of T cells in Graves' hyperthyroidism and ophthalmopathy. Overall study context: Before any treatment, at initial diagnosis, peripheral blood was collected.

Authors of the study amplified TCR beta CDR3 regions from RNA transcripts. A set of HTBI primers served as the primers for a first-round RT-PCR of the TCR CDR3. TCRdb re-analysed the multiplex PCR reads in MiXCR, keeping a single row per CDR3 protein. The profile covers 750,000 to 900,000 distinct CDR3 sequences, with 35% to 45% appearing a single time and approximately 8.7% taken by the ten largest. After removal of 0 bases from V and 10 bases from J, the junction contained 7 bases not matched to a gene. The CDR3 sequence is 15 residues long. The germline V gene has CDR1 MGHDK and CDR2 SYGVNS. Sequenced: blood. The chain couples TRBV25-1 to TRBJ1-4, with 8 nucleotides matching TRBD1. The TCR was taken from a man younger than 30 with Graves' hyperthyroidism. Here the CDR3 DNA reads TGTGCCAGCAGTGAATACTTTGGACAGGGAGGAAAACTGTTTTTT. Translation: CASSEYFGQGGKLFF. The entire variable domain, with the rest obtained from reference TRBV25-1 and TRBJ1-4, is as follows: EADIYQTPRYLVIGTGKKITLECSQTMGHDKMYWYQQDPGMELHLIHYSYGVNSTEKGDLSSESTVSRIRTEHFPLTLESARPSHTSQYLCASSEYFGQGGKLFFGSGTQLSVL.